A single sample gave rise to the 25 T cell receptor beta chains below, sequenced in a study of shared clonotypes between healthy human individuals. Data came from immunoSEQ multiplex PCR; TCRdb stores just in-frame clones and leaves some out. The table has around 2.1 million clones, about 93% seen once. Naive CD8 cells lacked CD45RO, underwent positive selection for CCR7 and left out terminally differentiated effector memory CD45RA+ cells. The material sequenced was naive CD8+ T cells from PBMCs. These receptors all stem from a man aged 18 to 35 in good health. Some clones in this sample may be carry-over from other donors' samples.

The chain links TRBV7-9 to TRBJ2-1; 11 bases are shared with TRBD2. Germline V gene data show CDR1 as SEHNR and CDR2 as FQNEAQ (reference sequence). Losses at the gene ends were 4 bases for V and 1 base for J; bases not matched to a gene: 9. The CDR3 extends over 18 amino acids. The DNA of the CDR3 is TGTGCCAGCAGCTCCTTTGCGACTAGCGGGGTTTCCTACAATGAGCAGTTCTTC. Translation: CASSSFATSGVSYNEQFF.

In DNA form, the CDR3 reads TGTGCCAGCAGCGTAGGGGGACAGAGAACCACCGGGGAGCTGTTTTTT. This encodes CASSVGGQRTTGELFF. This chain connects TRBV9 to TRBJ2-2, with 7 bases identical to TRBD1. CDR1 is SGDLS, CDR2 YYNGEE, per germline. V gave up 0 bases and J gave up 4 bases; unmatched junction bases: 6. CDR3 length equals 16 residues.

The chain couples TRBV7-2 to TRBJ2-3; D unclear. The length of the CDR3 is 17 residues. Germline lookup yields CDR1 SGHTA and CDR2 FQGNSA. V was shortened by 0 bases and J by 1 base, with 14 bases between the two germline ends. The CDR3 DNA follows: TGTGCCAGCAGCTTAGCCGGACCTAATCTAGGCACAGATACGCAGTATTTT. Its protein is CASSLAGPNLGTDTQYF.

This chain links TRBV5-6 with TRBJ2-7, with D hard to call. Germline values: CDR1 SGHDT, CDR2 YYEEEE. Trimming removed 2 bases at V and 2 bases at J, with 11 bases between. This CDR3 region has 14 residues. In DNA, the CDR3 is TGTGCCAGCAGCTTACGGAGCCTCCCCTACGAGCAGTACTTC. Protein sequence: CASSLRSLPYEQYF.

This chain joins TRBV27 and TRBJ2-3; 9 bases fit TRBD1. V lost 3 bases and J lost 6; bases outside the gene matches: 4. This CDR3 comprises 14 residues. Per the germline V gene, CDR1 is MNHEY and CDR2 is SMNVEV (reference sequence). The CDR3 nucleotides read TGTGCCAGCAGTTTTACAGGGGGCAGGGATACGCAGTATTTT. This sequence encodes CASSFTGGRDTQYF.

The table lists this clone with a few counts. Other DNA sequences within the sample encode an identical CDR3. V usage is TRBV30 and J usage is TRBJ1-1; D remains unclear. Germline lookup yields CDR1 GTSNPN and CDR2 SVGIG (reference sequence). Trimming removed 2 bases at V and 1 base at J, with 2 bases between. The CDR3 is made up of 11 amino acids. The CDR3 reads CAWSRNTEAFF. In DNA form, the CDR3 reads TGTGCCTGGAGTAGGAACACTGAAGCTTTCTTT. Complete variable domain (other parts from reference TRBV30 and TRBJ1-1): SQTIHQWPATLVQPVGSPLSLECTVEGTSNPNLYWYRQAAGRGLQLLFYSVGIGQISSEVPQNLSASRPQDRQFILSSKKLLLSDSGFYLCAWSRNTEAFFGQGTRLTVV.

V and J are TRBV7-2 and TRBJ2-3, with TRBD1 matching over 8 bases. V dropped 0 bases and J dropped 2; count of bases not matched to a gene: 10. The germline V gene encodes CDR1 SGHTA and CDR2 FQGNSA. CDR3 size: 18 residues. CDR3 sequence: CASSLARDRPTPTDTQYF. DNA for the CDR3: TGTGCCAGCAGCTTAGCGAGGGACAGGCCCACTCCCACAGATACGCAGTATTTT.

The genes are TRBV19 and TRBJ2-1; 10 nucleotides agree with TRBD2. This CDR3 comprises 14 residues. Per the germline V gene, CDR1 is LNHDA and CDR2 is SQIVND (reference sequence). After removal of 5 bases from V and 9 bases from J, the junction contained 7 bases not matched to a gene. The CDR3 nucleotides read TGTGCCAGTAGTTCCGCCGGGACTAGCGTTGAGCAGTTCTTC. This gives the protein CASSSAGTSVEQFF.

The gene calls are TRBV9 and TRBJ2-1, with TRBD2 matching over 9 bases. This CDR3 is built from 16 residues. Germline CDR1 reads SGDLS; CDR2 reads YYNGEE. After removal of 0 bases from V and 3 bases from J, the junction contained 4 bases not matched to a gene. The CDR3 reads CASSVGVAGVYNEQFF. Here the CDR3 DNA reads TGTGCCAGCAGCGTAGGGGTAGCGGGGGTCTACAATGAGCAGTTCTTC.

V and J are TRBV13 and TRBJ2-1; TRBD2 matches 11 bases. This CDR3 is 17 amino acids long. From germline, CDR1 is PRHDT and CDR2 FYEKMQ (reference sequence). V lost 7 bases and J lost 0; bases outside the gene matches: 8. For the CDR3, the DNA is TGTGCCAGCACCGGGACTAGCGGCGTTAGCTCCTACAATGAGCAGTTCTTC. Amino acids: CASTGTSGVSSYNEQFF.

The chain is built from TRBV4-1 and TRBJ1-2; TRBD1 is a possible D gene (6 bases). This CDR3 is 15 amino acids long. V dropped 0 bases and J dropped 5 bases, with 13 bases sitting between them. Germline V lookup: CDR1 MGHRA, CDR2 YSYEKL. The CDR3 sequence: CASSQEQRGRYGYTF. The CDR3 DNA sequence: TGCGCCAGCAGCCAAGAACAAAGGGGGAGGTATGGCTACACCTTC.

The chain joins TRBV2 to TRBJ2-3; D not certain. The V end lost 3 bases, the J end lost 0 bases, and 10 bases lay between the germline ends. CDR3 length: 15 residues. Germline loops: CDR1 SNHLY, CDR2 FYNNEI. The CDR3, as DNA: TGTGCCAGCAGTGATGGAGTTTCTAGCACAGATACGCAGTATTTT. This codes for CASSDGVSSTDTQYF. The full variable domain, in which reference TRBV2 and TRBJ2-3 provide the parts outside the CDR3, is EPEVTQTPSHQVTQMGQEVILRCVPISNHLYFYWYRQILGQKVEFLVSFYNNEISEKSEIFDDQFSVERPDGSNFTLKIRSTKLEDSAMYFCASSDGVSSTDTQYFGPGTRLTVL.

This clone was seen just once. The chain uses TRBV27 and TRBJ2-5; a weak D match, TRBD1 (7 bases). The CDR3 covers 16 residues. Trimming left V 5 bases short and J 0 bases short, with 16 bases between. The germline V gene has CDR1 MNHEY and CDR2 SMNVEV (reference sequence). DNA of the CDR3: TGTGCCAGCAGTGGCAGGGGGGCGTTTTACCAAGAGACCCAGTACTTC. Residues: CASSGRGAFYQETQYF.

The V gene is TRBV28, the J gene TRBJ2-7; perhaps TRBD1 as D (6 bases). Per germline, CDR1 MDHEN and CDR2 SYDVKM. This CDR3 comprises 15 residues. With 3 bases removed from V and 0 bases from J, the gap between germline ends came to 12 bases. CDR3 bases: TGTGCCAGCAGTTTGGTTCGGGACAACTCCTACGAGCAGTACTTC. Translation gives CASSLVRDNSYEQYF.

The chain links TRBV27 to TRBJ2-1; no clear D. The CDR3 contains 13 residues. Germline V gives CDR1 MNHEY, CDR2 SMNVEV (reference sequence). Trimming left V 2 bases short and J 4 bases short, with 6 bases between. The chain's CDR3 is CASSLTRYNEQFF. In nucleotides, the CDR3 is TGTGCCAGCAGTTTAACTCGATACAATGAGCAGTTCTTC.

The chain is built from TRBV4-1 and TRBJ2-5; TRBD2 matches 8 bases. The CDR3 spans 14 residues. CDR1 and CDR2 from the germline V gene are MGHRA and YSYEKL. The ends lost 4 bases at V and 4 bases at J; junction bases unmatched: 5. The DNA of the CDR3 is TGCGCCAGCAGCCCAGGGACTAGTGCAGAGACCCAGTACTTC. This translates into CASSPGTSAETQYF.

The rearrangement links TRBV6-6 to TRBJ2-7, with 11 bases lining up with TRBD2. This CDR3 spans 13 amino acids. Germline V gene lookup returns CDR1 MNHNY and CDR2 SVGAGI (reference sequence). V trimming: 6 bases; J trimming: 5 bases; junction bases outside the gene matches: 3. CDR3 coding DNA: TGTGCCAGCAGGACTAGCGGGATCAACGAGCAGTACTTC. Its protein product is CASRTSGINEQYF.

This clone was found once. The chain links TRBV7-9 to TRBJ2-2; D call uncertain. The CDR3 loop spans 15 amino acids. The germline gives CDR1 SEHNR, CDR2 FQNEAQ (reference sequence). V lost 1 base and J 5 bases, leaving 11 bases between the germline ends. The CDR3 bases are TGTGCCAGCAGCTTAGGGGCAGACGTTACCGGGGAGCTGTTTTTT. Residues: CASSLGADVTGELFF.

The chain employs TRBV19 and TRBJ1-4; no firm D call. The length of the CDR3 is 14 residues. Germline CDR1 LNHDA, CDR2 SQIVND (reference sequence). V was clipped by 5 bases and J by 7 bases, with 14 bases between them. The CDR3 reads CASSDLQRGEKLFF. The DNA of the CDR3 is TGTGCCAGTAGTGACTTGCAGCGGGGTGAAAAACTGTTTTTT.

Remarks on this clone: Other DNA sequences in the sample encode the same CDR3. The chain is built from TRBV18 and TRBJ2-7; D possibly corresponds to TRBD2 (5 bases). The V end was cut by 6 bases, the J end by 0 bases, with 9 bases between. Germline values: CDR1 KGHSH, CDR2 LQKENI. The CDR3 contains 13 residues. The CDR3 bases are TGTGCCAGCTCGTCTCGGGACTCCTACGAGCAGTACTTC. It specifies CASSSRDSYEQYF.

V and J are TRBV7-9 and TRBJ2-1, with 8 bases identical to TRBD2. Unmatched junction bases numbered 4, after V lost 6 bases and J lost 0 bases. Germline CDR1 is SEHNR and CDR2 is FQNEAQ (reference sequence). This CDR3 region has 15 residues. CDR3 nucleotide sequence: TGTGCCAGCAGGTCGGGGGGGGACTCCTACAATGAGCAGTTCTTC. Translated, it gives CASRSGGDSYNEQFF.

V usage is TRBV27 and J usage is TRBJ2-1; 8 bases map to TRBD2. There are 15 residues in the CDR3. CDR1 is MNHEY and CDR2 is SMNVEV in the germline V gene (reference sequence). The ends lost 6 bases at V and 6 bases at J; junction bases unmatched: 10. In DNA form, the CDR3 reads TGTGCCAGCAGGCCGGGAGGGCCTTTTATCAATGAGCAGTTCTTC. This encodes CASRPGGPFINEQFF.

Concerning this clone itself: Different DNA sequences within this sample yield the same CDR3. The CDR3 DNA reads TGTGCCAGCAGTTTATCGCGTCCTTCCTACGAGCAGTACTTC. Translation gives CASSLSRPSYEQYF. The chain couples TRBV27 to TRBJ2-7; D not resolved. In germline, CDR1 is MNHEY, CDR2 SMNVEV (reference sequence). V dropped 0 bases and J dropped 1 base, with 7 bases sitting between them. There are 14 residues in the CDR3.

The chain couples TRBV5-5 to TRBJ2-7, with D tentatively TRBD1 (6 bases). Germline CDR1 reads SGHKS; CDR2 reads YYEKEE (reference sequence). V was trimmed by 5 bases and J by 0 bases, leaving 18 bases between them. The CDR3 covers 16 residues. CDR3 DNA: TGTGCCAGCAGTCGAACGTGGACAGAACACTCCTACGAGCAGTACTTC. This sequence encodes CASSRTWTEHSYEQYF.

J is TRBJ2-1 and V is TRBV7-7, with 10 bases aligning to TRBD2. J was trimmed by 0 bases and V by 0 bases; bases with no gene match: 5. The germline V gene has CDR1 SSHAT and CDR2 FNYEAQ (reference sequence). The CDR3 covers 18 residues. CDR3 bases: TGTGCCAGCAGCTTAGCGAGCGGGAGGGCGAGCTCCTACAATGAGCAGTTCTTC. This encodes CASSLASGRASSYNEQFF.